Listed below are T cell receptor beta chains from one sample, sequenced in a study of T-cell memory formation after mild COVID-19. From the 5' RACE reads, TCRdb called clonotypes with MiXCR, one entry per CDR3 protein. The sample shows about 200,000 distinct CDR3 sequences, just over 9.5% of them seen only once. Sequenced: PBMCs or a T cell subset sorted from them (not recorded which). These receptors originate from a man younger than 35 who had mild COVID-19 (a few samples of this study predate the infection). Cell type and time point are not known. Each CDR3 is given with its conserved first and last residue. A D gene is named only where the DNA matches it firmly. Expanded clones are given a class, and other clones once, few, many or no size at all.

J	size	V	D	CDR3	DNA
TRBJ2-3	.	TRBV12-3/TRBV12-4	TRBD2	CSSRLAGGKRDTQYF	TGTTCCAGCAGGCTAGCGGGGGGGAAAAGGGATACGCAGTATTTT
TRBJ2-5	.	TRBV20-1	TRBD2	CSAPTSGGARETQYF	TGCAGTGCTCCGACTAGCGGGGGGGCCAGAGAGACCCAGTACTTC
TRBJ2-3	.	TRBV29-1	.	CSVEDLPRRGRSTDTQYF	TGCAGCGTTGAAGATCTTCCGAGGAGGGGGCGAAGCACAGATACGCAGTATTTT
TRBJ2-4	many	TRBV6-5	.	CASRPYRMRLENIQYF	TGTGCCAGCAGGCCTTACAGGATGCGGTTGGAAAACATTCAGTACTTC
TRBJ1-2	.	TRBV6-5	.	CASRRGSYGYTF	TGTGCCAGCAGACGTGGAAGCTATGGCTACACCTTC
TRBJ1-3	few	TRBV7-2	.	CASSLYSSGNTIYF	TGTGCCAGCAGCTTGTACAGCTCTGGAAACACCATATATTTT
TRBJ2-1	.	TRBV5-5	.	CASLSPGRTYNEQFF	TGTGCCAGTCTTTCACCGGGACGGACCTACAATGAGCAGTTCTTC
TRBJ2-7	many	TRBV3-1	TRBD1	CASSLWDRAYEQYF	TGTGCCAGCAGCCTCTGGGACAGAGCCTACGAGCAGTACTTC
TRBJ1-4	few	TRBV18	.	CASSQSGTREKLFF	TGTGCCAGCTCCCAATCAGGGACAAGAGAAAAACTGTTTTTT
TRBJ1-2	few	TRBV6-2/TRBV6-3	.	CASSQLLSGANYGYTF	TGTGCCAGCAGCCAATTGTTGTCGGGAGCTAACTATGGCTACACCTTC
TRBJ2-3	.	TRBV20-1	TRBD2	CSARRAGGRTDTQYF	TGCAGTGCTAGGCGGGCGGGGGGCCGTACAGATACGCAGTATTTT
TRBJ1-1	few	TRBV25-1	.	CASSAPSGSFF	TGTGCCAGCAGTGCCCCGTCTGGGTCTTTCTTT
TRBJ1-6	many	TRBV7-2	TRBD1	CAGHRGHNSPLHF	TGTGCCGGCCACAGGGGGCATAATTCACCCCTCCACTTT
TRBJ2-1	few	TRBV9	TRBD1	CASSVSGTGEIYNEQFF	TGTGCCAGCAGCGTATCCGGGACAGGGGAAATATACAATGAGCAGTTCTTC
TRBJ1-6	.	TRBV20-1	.	CSAREWVGITDNSPLHF	TGCAGTGCTAGAGAGTGGGTAGGGATTACCGATAATTCACCCCTCCACTTT
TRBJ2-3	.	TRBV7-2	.	CASSRSGASRSGTDTQYF	TGTGCCAGCAGCAGGTCGGGGGCCTCCAGGTCGGGGACAGATACGCAGTATTTT
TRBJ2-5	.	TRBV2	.	CASEEREETQYF	TGTGCCAGCGAAGAGCGAGAAGAGACCCAGTACTTC
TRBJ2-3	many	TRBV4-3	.	CASSQDYRSSADTQYF	TGCGCCAGCAGCCAAGACTACAGGTCCTCGGCAGATACGCAGTATTTT
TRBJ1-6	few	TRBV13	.	CASSTRTEYYNSPLHF	TGTGCCAGCAGCACCCGGACGGAATACTATAATTCACCCCTCCACTTT
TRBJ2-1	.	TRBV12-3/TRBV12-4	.	CASSLFVGAGNEQFF	TGTGCCAGCAGTTTATTCGTGGGGGCGGGGAATGAGCAGTTCTTC
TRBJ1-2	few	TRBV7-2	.	CASSSYRVSGYTF	TGTGCCAGCAGCTCGTACAGGGTGTCCGGCTACACCTTC
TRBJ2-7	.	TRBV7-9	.	CASSLNRQVSYEQYF	TGTGCCAGCAGTCTTAACAGACAGGTCTCCTACGAGCAGTACTTC
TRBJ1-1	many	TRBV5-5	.	CASITLEPGGENTEAFF	TGTGCCAGCATCACATTGGAACCCGGGGGGGAGAACACTGAAGCTTTCTTT
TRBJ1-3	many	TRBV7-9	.	CASSLNTGNTIYF	TGTGCCAGCAGCCTGAATACTGGAAACACCATATATTTT
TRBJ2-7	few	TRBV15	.	CATSRDRSGKQYF	TGTGCCACCAGCAGAGATCGGTCTGGCAAGCAGTACTTC
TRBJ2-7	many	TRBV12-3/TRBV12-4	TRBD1	CASRPGQGTGEQYF	TGTGCCAGCAGGCCTGGACAGGGAACGGGGGAGCAGTACTTC
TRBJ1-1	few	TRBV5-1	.	CASSLITENTEAFF	TGCGCCAGCAGCTTGATAACAGAGAACACTGAAGCTTTCTTT
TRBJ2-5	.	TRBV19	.	CASSVTGAQETQYF	TGTGCCAGTAGTGTGACCGGAGCCCAAGAGACCCAGTACTTC
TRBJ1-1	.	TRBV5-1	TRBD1	CASSFRQGASLDTEAFF	TGCGCCAGCAGCTTTCGACAGGGGGCGAGTTTGGACACTGAAGCTTTCTTT
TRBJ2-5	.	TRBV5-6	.	CASSLPGAETQYF	TGTGCCAGCAGCTTGCCGGGGGCGGAGACCCAGTACTTC
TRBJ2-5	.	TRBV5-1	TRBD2	CASSLASGGYQETQYF	TGCGCCAGCAGCTTGGCTAGCGGGGGGTACCAAGAGACCCAGTACTTC
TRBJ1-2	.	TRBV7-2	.	CASSWDVDYGYTF	TGTGCCAGCAGCTGGGACGTTGACTATGGCTACACCTTC
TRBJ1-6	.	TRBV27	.	CASSTVDRHNSPLHF	TGTGCCAGCAGTACTGTCGACAGACATAATTCACCCCTCCACTTT
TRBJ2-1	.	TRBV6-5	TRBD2	CAIGGAYNEQFF	TGTGCCATCGGGGGGGCTTACAATGAGCAGTTCTTC
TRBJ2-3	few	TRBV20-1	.	CSGGRETDTQYF	TGCAGTGGGGGACGGGAGACAGATACGCAGTATTTT
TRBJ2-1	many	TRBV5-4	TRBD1	CASSLGGQSSYNEQFF	TGTGCCAGCAGCTTGGGGGGACAGAGCTCCTACAATGAGCAGTTCTTC
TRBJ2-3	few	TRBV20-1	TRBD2	CSATSGGRTDTQYF	TGCAGTGCTACTAGCGGGGGGCGCACAGATACGCAGTATTTT
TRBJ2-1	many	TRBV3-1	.	CASSQSARNEQFF	TGTGCCAGCAGCCAATCTGCCCGAAATGAGCAGTTCTTC
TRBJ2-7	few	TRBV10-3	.	CATRGQRYEQYF	TGTGCCACACGAGGTCAGCGCTACGAGCAGTACTTC
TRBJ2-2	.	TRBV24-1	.	CATSDPRATGELFF	TGTGCCACCAGTGACCCCAGGGCCACCGGGGAGCTGTTTTTT
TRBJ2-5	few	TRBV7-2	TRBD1	CASSLVTGPETQYF	TGTGCCAGCAGCTTAGTGACAGGGCCAGAGACCCAGTACTTC
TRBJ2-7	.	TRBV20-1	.	CSASGRAYEQYF	TGCAGTGCTAGTGGTAGAGCCTACGAGCAGTACTTC
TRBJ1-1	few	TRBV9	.	CASSVSGSGPMNTEAFF	TGTGCCAGCAGCGTTTCCGGCTCGGGCCCCATGAACACTGAAGCTTTCTTT
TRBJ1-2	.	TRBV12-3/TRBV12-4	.	CASTLAGRHYGYTF	TGTGCCAGCACCTTGGCGGGGCGGCACTATGGCTACACCTTC
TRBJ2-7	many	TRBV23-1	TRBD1	CASNRDRGPLSEQYF	TGCGCCAGCAACCGGGACAGGGGCCCCCTTAGCGAGCAGTACTTC
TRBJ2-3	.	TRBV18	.	CASSPSGASSTDTQYF	TGTGCCAGCTCACCTTCCGGAGCTTCTAGCACAGATACGCAGTATTTT
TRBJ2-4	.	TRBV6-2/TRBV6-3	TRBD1	CASGLRDRDPSGAKNIQYF	TGTGCCAGCGGCCTGCGGGACAGGGACCCATCGGGAGCCAAAAACATTCAGTACTTC
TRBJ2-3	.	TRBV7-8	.	CASSLLPGTDTQYF	TGTGCCAGCAGCTTATTGCCAGGCACAGATACGCAGTATTTT
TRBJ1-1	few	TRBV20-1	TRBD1	CSARPVAGGTEAFF	TGCAGTGCTCGCCCGGTGGCAGGGGGCACTGAAGCTTTCTTT
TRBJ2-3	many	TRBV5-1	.	CASSLGIGPNTDTQYF	TGCGCCAGCAGCTTGGGGATTGGCCCCAACACAGATACGCAGTATTTT
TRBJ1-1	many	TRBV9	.	CASSVHVGTEAFF	TGTGCCAGCAGCGTACACGTGGGCACTGAAGCTTTCTTT